Listed here is a single T cell receptor beta chain. The read ends 3 residues early relative to the CDR3; the germline J gene fills the gap. The source of the sample is a study of T cells in women clearing cervical HPV infection. Trimming at V came to 3 bases and at J to 4 bases, leaving 21 bases not matched to a gene. Germline assignment: CDR1 SGHDN and CDR2 FVKESK. The CDR3 is made up of 19 amino acids. TCRdb's table, derived via immunoSEQ multiplex PCR, lists solely in-frame clones and lacks some. The table gives tens of thousands of clones; the top ten clones make up roughly 4.6% of it. Sequenced material: blood buffy coat. V and J are TRBV14 and TRBJ2-7; 7 nucleotides line up with TRBD2. The receptor was isolated from a woman aged 18 to 69 with a cervical HPV16 infection that either progressed to CIN3+ or cleared (not recorded which). Incomplete CDR3 DNA: TGTGCCAGCAGCCATAAAGACCGATCGATTTGGGGGGGTATTTACGAG. Residues: CASSHKDRSIWGGIYE. Given in full, the CDR3 is CASSHKDRSIWGGIYEQYF.